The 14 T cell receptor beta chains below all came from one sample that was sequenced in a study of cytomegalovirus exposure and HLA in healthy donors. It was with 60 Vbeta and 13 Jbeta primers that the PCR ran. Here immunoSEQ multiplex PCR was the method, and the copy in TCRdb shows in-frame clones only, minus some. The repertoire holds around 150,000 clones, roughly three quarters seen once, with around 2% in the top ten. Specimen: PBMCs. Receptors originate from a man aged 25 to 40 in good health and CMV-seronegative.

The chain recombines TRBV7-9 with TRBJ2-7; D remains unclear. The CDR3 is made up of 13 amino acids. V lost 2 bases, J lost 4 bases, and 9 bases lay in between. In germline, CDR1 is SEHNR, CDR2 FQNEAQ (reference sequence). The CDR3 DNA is TGTGCCAGCAGCTTAATTGGCCCGTACGAGCAGTACTTC. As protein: CASSLIGPYEQYF.

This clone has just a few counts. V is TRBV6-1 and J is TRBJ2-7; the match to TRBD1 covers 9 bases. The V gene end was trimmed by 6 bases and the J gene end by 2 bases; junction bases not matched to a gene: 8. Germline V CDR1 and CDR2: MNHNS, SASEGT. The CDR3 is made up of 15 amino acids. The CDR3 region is CASSPPGQGTYEQYF. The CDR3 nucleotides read TGTGCCAGCAGCCCCCCGGGACAGGGAACCTACGAGCAGTACTTC.

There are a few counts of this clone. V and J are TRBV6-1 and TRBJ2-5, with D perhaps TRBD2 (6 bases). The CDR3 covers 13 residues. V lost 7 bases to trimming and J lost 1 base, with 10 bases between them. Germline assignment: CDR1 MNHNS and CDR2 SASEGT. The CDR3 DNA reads TGTGCCAGCATCCGGGACTTCCAAGAGACCCAGTACTTC. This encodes CASIRDFQETQYF.

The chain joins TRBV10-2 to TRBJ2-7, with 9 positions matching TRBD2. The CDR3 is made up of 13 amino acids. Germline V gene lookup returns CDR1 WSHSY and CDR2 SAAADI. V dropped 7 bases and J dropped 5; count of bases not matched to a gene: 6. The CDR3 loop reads CASNRAGGHEQYF. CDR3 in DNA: TGCGCCAGCAATCGAGCGGGAGGACACGAGCAGTACTTC.

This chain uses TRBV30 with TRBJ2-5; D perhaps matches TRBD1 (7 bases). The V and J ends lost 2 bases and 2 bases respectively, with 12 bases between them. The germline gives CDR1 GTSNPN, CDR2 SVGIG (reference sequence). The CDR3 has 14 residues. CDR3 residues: CAWSSPGGQETQYF. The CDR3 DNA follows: TGTGCCTGGAGTTCCCCAGGGGGGCAAGAGACCCAGTACTTC.

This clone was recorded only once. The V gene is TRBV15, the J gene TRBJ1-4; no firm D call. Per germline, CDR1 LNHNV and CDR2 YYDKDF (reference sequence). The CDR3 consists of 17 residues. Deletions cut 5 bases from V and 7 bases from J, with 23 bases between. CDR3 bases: TGTGCCACCAGCGAACTAGCGGACCTGACCTTTGGTGAAAAACTGTTTTTT. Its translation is CATSELADLTFGEKLFF.

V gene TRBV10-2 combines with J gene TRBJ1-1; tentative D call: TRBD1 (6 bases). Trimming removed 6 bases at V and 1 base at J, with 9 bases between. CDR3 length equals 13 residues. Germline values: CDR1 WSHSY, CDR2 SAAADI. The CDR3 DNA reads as TGCGCCAGCAGAGGGGGTGGGAACACTGAAGCTTTCTTT. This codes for CASRGGGNTEAFF.

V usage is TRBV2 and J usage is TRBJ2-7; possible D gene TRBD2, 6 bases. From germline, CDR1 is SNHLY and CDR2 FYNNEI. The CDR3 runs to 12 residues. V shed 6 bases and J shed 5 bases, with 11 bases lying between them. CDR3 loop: CASSLTRNEQYF. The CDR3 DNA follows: TGTGCCAGCAGCCTGACTAGAAACGAGCAGTACTTC.

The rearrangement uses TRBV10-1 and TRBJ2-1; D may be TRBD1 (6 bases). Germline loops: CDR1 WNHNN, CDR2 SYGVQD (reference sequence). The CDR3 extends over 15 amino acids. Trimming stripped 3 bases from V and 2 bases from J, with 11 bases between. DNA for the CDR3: TGCGCCAGCAGTGATAAGGGGACAACCTACAATGAGCAGTTCTTC. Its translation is CASSDKGTTYNEQFF.

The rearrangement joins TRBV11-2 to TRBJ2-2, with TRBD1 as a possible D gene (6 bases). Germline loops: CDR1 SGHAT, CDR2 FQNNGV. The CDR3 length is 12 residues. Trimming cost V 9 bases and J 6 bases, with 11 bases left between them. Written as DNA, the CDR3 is TGTGCCAGAGCCCAGGGGTCCGGGGAGCTGTTTTTT. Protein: CARAQGSGELFF.

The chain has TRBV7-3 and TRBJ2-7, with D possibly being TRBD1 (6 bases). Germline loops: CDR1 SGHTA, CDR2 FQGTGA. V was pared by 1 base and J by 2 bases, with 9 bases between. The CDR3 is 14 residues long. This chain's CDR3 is CASSLKQGPYEQYF. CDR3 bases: TGTGCCAGCAGCTTAAAACAGGGCCCCTACGAGCAGTACTTC.

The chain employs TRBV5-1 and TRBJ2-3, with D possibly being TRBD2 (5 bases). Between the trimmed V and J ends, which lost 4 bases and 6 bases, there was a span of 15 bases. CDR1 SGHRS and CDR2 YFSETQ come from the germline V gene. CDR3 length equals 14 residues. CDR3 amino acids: CASSLLVRFDTQYF. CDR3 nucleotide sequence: TGCGCCAGCAGCCTACTAGTGAGGTTTGATACGCAGTATTTT.

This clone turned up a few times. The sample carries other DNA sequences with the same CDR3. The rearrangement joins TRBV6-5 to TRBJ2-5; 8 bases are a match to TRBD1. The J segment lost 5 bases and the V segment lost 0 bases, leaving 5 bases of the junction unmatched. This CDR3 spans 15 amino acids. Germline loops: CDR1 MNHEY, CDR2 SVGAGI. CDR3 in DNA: TGTGCCAGCAGTTACTCGTCAGGGGGCATGGAGACCCAGTACTTC. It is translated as CASSYSSGGMETQYF.

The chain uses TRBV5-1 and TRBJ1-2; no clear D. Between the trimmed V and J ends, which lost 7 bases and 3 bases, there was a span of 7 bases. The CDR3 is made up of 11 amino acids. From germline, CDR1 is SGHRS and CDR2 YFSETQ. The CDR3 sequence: CASSSDYGYTF. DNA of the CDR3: TGCGCCAGCTCATCAGACTATGGCTACACCTTC. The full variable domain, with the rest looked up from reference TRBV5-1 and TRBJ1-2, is KAGVTQTPRYLIKTRGQQVTLSCSPISGHRSVSWYQQTPGQGLQFLFEYFSETQRNKGNFPGRFSGRQFSNSRSEMNVSTLELGDSALYLCASSSDYGYTFGSGTRLTVV.